This passage covers 23 T cell receptor beta chains from one sample sequenced in a study of blood T cell repertoires in COVID-19. Clones were sequenced by immunoSEQ multiplex PCR, and TCRdb holds only the in-frame ones, with some missing. The sample lists tens of thousands of clones, around 90% occurring once. The sample comprised peripheral blood. The receptors here all came from a man between 60 and 75 years old with COVID-19, enrolled during active disease.

The chain joins TRBV7-8 to TRBJ2-2; D is perhaps TRBD2 (5 bases). Germline CDR1 reads SGHVS; CDR2 reads FQNEAQ. With 5 bases removed from V and 2 bases from J, the gap between germline ends came to 15 bases. The CDR3 has 16 amino acids. The CDR3: CASSPLGGVNTGELFF. CDR3 nucleotide sequence: TGTGCCAGCAGCCCACTAGGCGGAGTAAACACCGGGGAGCTGTTTTTT. The entire variable domain, with the rest obtained from reference TRBV7-8 and TRBJ2-2, is as follows: GAGVSQSPRYKVAKRGQDVALRCDPISGHVSLFWYQQALGQGPEFLTYFQNEAQLDKSGLPSDRFFAERPEGSVSTLKIQRTQQEDSAVYLCASSPLGGVNTGELFFGEGSRLTVL.

The chain carries TRBV28 and TRBJ2-3; 14 nucleotides match TRBD2. This CDR3 is built from 17 residues. CDR1 MDHEN and CDR2 SYDVKM come from the germline V gene. V lost 5 bases, J lost 6 bases, and 10 bases stayed unmatched. This chain's CDR3 is CASSLAETSGRVDTQYF. The CDR3 bases are TGTGCCAGCAGTCTGGCGGAGACTAGCGGGAGGGTGGATACGCAGTATTTT.

The chain employs TRBV10-3 and TRBJ2-1; 8 bases line up with TRBD2. V dropped 0 bases and J dropped 2; count of bases not matched to a gene: 3. Per the germline V gene, CDR1 is ENHRY and CDR2 is SYGVKD. The CDR3 is 16 residues long. Written as DNA, the CDR3 is TGTGCCATCAGTGAGTCGGATAGCGGGGCCTACAATGAGCAGTTCTTC. Amino acid sequence: CAISESDSGAYNEQFF.

This rearrangement joins TRBV11-3 to TRBJ2-1; 13 nucleotides agree with TRBD2. This CDR3 comprises 17 residues. CDR1 and CDR2 (germline): SGHNT, YENEEA. J gave up 4 bases and V 2 bases, and 5 bases lay outside the gene matches. CDR3 sequence reads: CASSLTSGRAWYNEQFF. In DNA, the CDR3 is TGTGCCAGCAGCTTAACTAGCGGGAGGGCCTGGTACAATGAGCAGTTCTTC.

The chain carries TRBV5-1 and TRBJ2-3; TRBD2 matches at 7 bases. CDR1 is SGHRS, CDR2 YFSETQ, per germline. V was pared by 0 bases and J by 3 bases, with 1 base of the junction left unmatched. There are 14 residues in the CDR3. DNA of the CDR3: TGCGCCAGCAGCTTGGGAGCGGGGACAGATACGCAGTATTTT. Amino acids: CASSLGAGTDTQYF.

The rearrangement links TRBV10-3 to TRBJ1-1; 10 bases align to TRBD1. CDR3 size: 15 residues. Losses at the gene ends were 6 bases for V and 4 bases for J; bases not matched to a gene: 8. CDR1 is ENHRY, CDR2 SYGVKD, per germline. The CDR3 protein is CAISRDRGEVTEAFF. In nucleotides, the CDR3 is TGTGCCATCAGCCGGGACAGGGGCGAGGTCACTGAAGCTTTCTTT.

The chain links TRBV7-9 to TRBJ1-1; no clear D. Trimming pared 8 bases from V and 7 bases from J, leaving 14 bases between. Germline CDR1 SEHNR, CDR2 FQNEAQ (reference sequence). The CDR3 is 12 residues long. The CDR3 sequence is CASSSGRGEAFF. CDR3 coding DNA: TGTGCCAGCTCCTCTGGCCGGGGTGAAGCTTTCTTT.

The chain couples TRBV14 to TRBJ1-1; D unclear. The germline gives CDR1 SGHDN, CDR2 FVKESK. CDR3 length: 13 amino acids. Trimming removed 3 bases from V and 2 bases from J, with 7 bases in between. The CDR3 spells CASSQYSNTEAFF. The CDR3 nucleotides are TGTGCCAGCAGCCAGTACAGTAACACTGAAGCTTTCTTT.

This clone was seen only once. V gene TRBV4-2 combines with J gene TRBJ1-1; tentative D call: TRBD1 (5 bases). Per the germline V gene, CDR1 is LGHNA and CDR2 is YNFKEQ. The germline V and J ends were trimmed by 0 bases and 0 bases, with 8 bases remaining between them. The CDR3 runs 15 residues. The CDR3: CASSQDRRVNTEAFF. In DNA, the CDR3 is TGTGCCAGCAGCCAAGATCGCAGGGTGAACACTGAAGCTTTCTTT.

The count of this clone is one. This chain links TRBV30 with TRBJ2-2; 7 nucleotides agree with TRBD1. J was trimmed by 2 bases and V by 3 bases; bases with no gene match: 6. Germline CDR1 is GTSNPN and CDR2 is SVGIG (reference sequence). This CDR3 is built from 15 residues. The CDR3 coding sequence is TGTGCCTGGAGGGGGGACAGAAGAAACACCGGGGAGCTGTTTTTT. Amino acid sequence: CAWRGDRRNTGELFF.

This chain links TRBV9 with TRBJ2-1, with 10 bases lining up with TRBD2. The CDR3 runs to 15 residues. Germline trimming cut 3 bases from V and 3 bases from J; bases unmatched to any gene: 3. Germline V gives CDR1 SGDLS, CDR2 YYNGEE. The CDR3 bases are TGTGCCAGCAGCGACTGGACTAGCGGCTACAATGAGCAGTTCTTC. This gives the protein CASSDWTSGYNEQFF.

The chain is built from TRBV29-1 and TRBJ2-4; D not resolved. The CDR3 runs to 15 residues. V was cut by 4 bases and J by 0 bases, with 13 bases left in between. CDR1 is SQVTM and CDR2 is ANQGSEA in the germline V gene. The CDR3 reads CSVVVQSLAKNIQYF. For the CDR3, the DNA is TGCAGCGTTGTTGTACAGTCGCTAGCCAAAAACATTCAGTACTTC.

The chain employs TRBV6-1 and TRBJ2-1; unclear D gene. V was cut by 1 base and J by 9 bases, with 13 bases left in between. Germline V gene sequence: CDR1 MNHNS, CDR2 SASEGT. The CDR3 length is 14 residues. The CDR3 protein is CASSEGVEVVEQFF. In nucleotides, the CDR3 is TGTGCCAGCAGTGAAGGAGTTGAGGTCGTTGAGCAGTTCTTC.

This clone was picked up one time. The CDR3 sequence: CASSVQGARTGELFF. Written as DNA, the CDR3 is TGTGCCAGCAGCGTCCAGGGGGCAAGGACCGGGGAGCTGTTTTTT. The chain combines TRBV9 with TRBJ2-2; 8 bases agree with TRBD1. The ends lost 2 bases at V and 5 bases at J; junction bases unmatched: 5. Germline loops: CDR1 SGDLS, CDR2 YYNGEE. The CDR3 is 15 residues long.

This chain joins TRBV7-9 and TRBJ2-7; 7 bases agree with TRBD2. J gave up 5 bases and V 5 bases, and 12 bases lay outside the gene matches. Germline CDR1 is SEHNR and CDR2 is FQNEAQ (reference sequence). This CDR3 spans 15 amino acids. CDR3 in amino acids: CASSPTVVGGDEQYF. CDR3 nucleotide sequence: TGTGCCAGCAGCCCGACAGTGGTGGGAGGGGACGAGCAGTACTTC.

The chain combines TRBV28 with TRBJ1-4; D is ambiguous. V was shortened by 1 base and J by 0 bases, with 6 bases between the two germline ends. CDR3 length equals 15 residues. Germline lookup yields CDR1 MDHEN and CDR2 SYDVKM. Here the CDR3 DNA reads TGTGCCAGCAGTTTATCCCGTGCAACTAATGAAAAACTGTTTTTT. Amino acids: CASSLSRATNEKLFF.

The gene calls are TRBV4-2 and TRBJ2-3; D is perhaps TRBD2 (5 bases). The CDR3 contains 16 residues. Germline CDR1 and CDR2: LGHNA and YNFKEQ. Trimming took off 4 bases at V and 4 bases at J, with 18 bases between the two ends. The CDR3 protein is CASSLSWPAEADTQYF. The CDR3 region has the DNA TGTGCCAGCAGCCTATCTTGGCCCGCGGAGGCAGATACGCAGTATTTT.

The chain couples TRBV27 to TRBJ1-6; maybe TRBD1 (5 bases). V lost 6 bases and J lost 4, with 10 bases in between. There are 14 residues in the CDR3. Germline loops: CDR1 MNHEY, CDR2 SMNVEV (reference sequence). CDR3 nucleotide sequence: TGTGCCAGCAGCCCCGCAGGGTATAATTCACCCCTCCACTTT. It is translated as CASSPAGYNSPLHF.

The chain joins TRBV28 to TRBJ1-1, with TRBD1 matching 7 bases. CDR1 is MDHEN, CDR2 SYDVKM, per germline. The CDR3 covers 15 residues. Trimming at V came to 3 bases and at J to 0 bases, leaving 4 bases not matched to a gene. The CDR3 region has the DNA TGTGCCAGCAGTTTTACAGGGGTCATGAACACTGAAGCTTTCTTT. It yields the protein CASSFTGVMNTEAFF.

This chain joins TRBV28 and TRBJ2-1; possibly TRBD1 for D (8 bases). The V and J ends lost 4 bases and 3 bases respectively, with 16 bases between them. Germline assignment: CDR1 MDHEN and CDR2 SYDVKM. The CDR3 covers 16 residues. The DNA for the CDR3 is TGTGCCAGCAGTTCTCAAGCGGGACAGGACTACAATGAGCAGTTCTTC. Protein product: CASSSQAGQDYNEQFF.

The rearrangement uses TRBV28 and TRBJ2-1, with 12 bases that match TRBD2. J lost 6 bases, V lost 10 bases, and 16 bases had no gene match. Looked up from germline, CDR1 is MDHEN and CDR2 is SYDVKM. This CDR3 is 17 amino acids long. The CDR3 loop reads CATDKTSGGGRGNEQFF. Here the CDR3 DNA reads TGTGCCACCGACAAGACTAGCGGGGGAGGGAGGGGCAATGAGCAGTTCTTC.

In this sample, this clone turned up a few times. The V and J genes are TRBV7-2 and TRBJ2-1, with no clear D. Per the germline V gene, CDR1 is SGHTA and CDR2 is FQGNSA. The CDR3 contains 13 residues. Trimming left V 1 base short and J 7 bases short, with 8 bases between. The CDR3 DNA reads as TGTGCCAGCAGCTTAGGGAGTTGGAATGAGCAGTTCTTC. This encodes CASSLGSWNEQFF.

The V gene is TRBV9, the J gene TRBJ2-2; 8 bases are a match to TRBD2. CDR3 length: 17 residues. Germline assignment: CDR1 SGDLS and CDR2 YYNGEE. The trim removed 4 bases at V and 0 bases at J, leaving 8 bases unmatched. CDR3 loop: CASSPTAGGSNTGELFF. CDR3 sequence (DNA): TGTGCCAGCAGCCCCACGGCGGGGGGATCGAACACCGGGGAGCTGTTTTTT.